Shown below are 21 T cell receptor beta chains from a single sample sequenced in a study of cytomegalovirus exposure and HLA in healthy donors. The primer mix had 60 Vbeta and 13 Jbeta primers. TCRdb's table, derived via immunoSEQ multiplex PCR, lists solely in-frame clones and lacks some. This sample yields some 70,000 clones, of which about 75% are seen a single time; 2.5% to 3.5% belongs to the top ten. Sequences were obtained from PBMCs. All receptors come from a man aged 18 to 30 in good health and CMV-seronegative.

The rearrangement joins TRBV28 to TRBJ1-6; D might be TRBD1 (5 bases). This CDR3 contains 15 residues. The germline CDR1 and CDR2 sequences are MDHEN and SYDVKM. V gave up 7 bases and J gave up 5 bases, with 15 bases separating them. CDR3 loop: CASTLSGTDNSPLHF. DNA for the CDR3: TGTGCCAGCACCTTATCCGGGACTGATAATTCACCCCTCCACTTT.

The chain is built from TRBV2 and TRBJ2-3; 8 positions agree with TRBD1. Losses at the gene ends were 4 bases for V and 4 bases for J; bases not matched to a gene: 13. Germline CDR1 and CDR2: SNHLY and FYNNEI. This CDR3 contains 17 residues. The CDR3 coding sequence is TGTGCCAGCAGTGGTGACAGGGGATGGGGCCTGGCAGATACGCAGTATTTT. This translates into CASSGDRGWGLADTQYF.

The gene calls are TRBV15 and TRBJ2-7, with D perhaps matching TRBD1 (5 bases). Germline V gives CDR1 LNHNV, CDR2 YYDKDF (reference sequence). Trimming cost V 0 bases and J 11 bases, with 14 bases left between them. There are 13 residues in the CDR3. For the CDR3, the DNA is TGTGCCACCAGCAGAGATGGCCGAGACAGCGAGTACTTC. Protein: CATSRDGRDSEYF.

The chain uses TRBV15 and TRBJ2-2; weak D call: TRBD2 (7 bases). This CDR3 contains 17 residues. Germline assignment: CDR1 LNHNV and CDR2 YYDKDF (reference sequence). Trimming stripped 0 bases from V and 4 bases from J, with 15 bases between. CDR3 sequence (DNA): TGTGCCACCAGCAGAGAGGGGGGGCGCATCATCACCGGGGAGCTGTTTTTT. Translating it yields CATSREGGRIITGELFF.

This chain uses TRBV9 with TRBJ2-5, with a weak D call TRBD1 (6 bases). Trimming left V 0 bases short and J 5 bases short, with 8 bases between. Germline CDR1 reads SGDLS; CDR2 reads YYNGEE. This CDR3 region has 13 residues. The CDR3 here is CASSVDRAETQYF. The CDR3 DNA sequence: TGTGCCAGCAGCGTAGACAGGGCTGAGACCCAGTACTTC.

J is TRBJ1-1 and V is TRBV7-2, with 9 bases identical to TRBD1. The CDR3 length is 12 residues. The trim removed 6 bases at V and 6 bases at J, leaving 2 bases unmatched. Germline values: CDR1 SGHTA, CDR2 FQGNSA. The CDR3 nucleotides are TGTGCCAGCAGAGGGGACAGGGCTGAAGCTTTCTTT. Protein sequence: CASRGDRAEAFF. Full variable domain (outside the CDR3, taken from reference TRBV7-2 and TRBJ1-1): GAGVSQSPSNKVTEKGKDVELRCDPISGHTALYWYRQSLGQGLEFLIYFQGNSAPDKSGLPSDRFSAERTGGSVSTLTIQRTQQEDSAVYLCASRGDRAEAFFGQGTRLTVV.

The J gene is TRBJ2-2, the V gene TRBV6-1; TRBD2 agrees at 9 bases. V shed 4 bases, J shed 6 bases, and the junction held 9 bases outside the gene matches. Germline CDR1 reads MNHNS; CDR2 reads SASEGT. This CDR3 is built from 16 residues. The CDR3 reads CASSVNPGTSPGELFF. In nucleotides, the CDR3 is TGTGCCAGCAGTGTCAATCCCGGGACTAGCCCCGGGGAGCTGTTTTTT.

The genes are TRBV5-1 and TRBJ2-5; D unresolved. Trimming removed 0 bases at V and 1 base at J, with 7 bases between. Germline V lookup: CDR1 SGHRS, CDR2 YFSETQ. CDR3 length equals 14 residues. The DNA of the CDR3 is TGCGCCAGCAGCTTGGCGTCGGGCCAAGAGACCCAGTACTTC. Translating it yields CASSLASGQETQYF.

This chain links TRBV19 with TRBJ1-5; D unclear. The V end was cut by 3 bases, the J end by 3 bases, with 12 bases between. CDR1 and CDR2 (germline): LNHDA, SQIVND (reference sequence). The CDR3 is 15 residues long. CDR3 sequence: CASSMSGIVNQPQHF. CDR3 sequence (DNA): TGTGCCAGTAGTATGTCGGGTATTGTCAATCAGCCCCAGCATTTT.

The CDR3 reads CASGLDRVSDEQFF. DNA of the CDR3: TGTGCTAGTGGTTTGGACAGGGTCTCCGATGAGCAGTTCTTC. The rearrangement joins TRBV12-5 to TRBJ2-1, with TRBD1 as a possible D gene (6 bases). The germline V and J ends were trimmed by 1 base and 8 bases, with 12 bases remaining between them. Germline values: CDR1 LGHNT, CDR2 FRNRAP. This CDR3 is 14 amino acids long.

The chain uses TRBV27 and TRBJ1-4, with TRBD1 matching 11 bases. CDR3 length equals 14 residues. Germline trimming cut 5 bases from V and 12 bases from J; bases unmatched to any gene: 8. Looked up from germline, CDR1 is MNHEY and CDR2 is SMNVEV (reference sequence). CDR3 loop: CASSLGQGAWELFF. The CDR3 DNA follows: TGTGCCAGCAGTCTCGGACAGGGGGCCTGGGAACTGTTTTTT.

The chain links TRBV7-9 to TRBJ1-2, with TRBD1 matching 8 bases. V lost 1 base to trimming and J lost 4 bases; unmatched junction nucleotides: 5. There are 15 residues in the CDR3. Germline assignment: CDR1 SEHNR and CDR2 FQNEAQ (reference sequence). DNA of the CDR3: TGTGCCAGCAGCTTAGAGACAGGGGCTCTCTATGGCTACACCTTC. It yields the protein CASSLETGALYGYTF.

The sample holds one count of this clone. The chain links TRBV25-1 to TRBJ2-1; the D gene is possibly TRBD2 (6 bases). The CDR3 is 14 amino acids. Germline CDR1 MGHDK, CDR2 SYGVNS. The germline V and J ends were trimmed by 2 bases and 6 bases, with 11 bases remaining between them. DNA of the CDR3: TGTGCCAGCAGTGAACGACTAGTTCGCAATGAGCAGTTCTTC. It specifies CASSERLVRNEQFF.

The chain links TRBV5-1 to TRBJ2-2; 8 bases fit TRBD2. Germline V gene lookup returns CDR1 SGHRS and CDR2 YFSETQ. V lost 4 bases to trimming and J lost 4 bases; unmatched junction nucleotides: 9. CDR3 length equals 16 residues. This CDR3 is CASSVGELAGTGELFF. Here the CDR3 DNA reads TGCGCCAGCAGCGTAGGGGAGCTAGCGGGCACCGGGGAGCTGTTTTTT. The variable domain in full, with the rest retrieved from reference TRBV5-1 and TRBJ2-2, is KAGVTQTPRYLIKTRGQQVTLSCSPISGHRSVSWYQQTPGQGLQFLFEYFSETQRNKGNFPGRFSGRQFSNSRSEMNVSTLELGDSALYLCASSVGELAGTGELFFGEGSRLTVL.

The gene calls are TRBV7-2 and TRBJ1-4; D remains ambiguous. The CDR3 spans 14 residues. CDR1 is SGHTA, CDR2 FQGNSA, per germline. Trimming removed 1 base at V and 12 bases at J, with 15 bases between. CDR3 sequence reads: CASSLDFLGSELFF. The CDR3 coding sequence is TGTGCCAGCAGCTTAGACTTTTTGGGGAGCGAACTGTTTTTT.

This chain joins TRBV5-1 and TRBJ1-3, with no clear D. The CDR3 consists of 16 residues. CDR1 is SGHRS, CDR2 YFSETQ, per germline. Deletions cut 0 bases from V and 2 bases from J, with 12 bases between. DNA for the CDR3: TGCGCCAGCAGCTTGGTGGAGGGCCCTCCTGGAAACACCATATATTTT. Translated, it gives CASSLVEGPPGNTIYF.

The chain's CDR3 is CASSKGGTFTDTQYF. CDR3 bases: TGCGCCAGCAGTAAGGGAGGTACTTTCACAGATACGCAGTATTTT. This rearrangement joins TRBV5-1 to TRBJ2-3; D may be TRBD2 (6 bases). This CDR3 is built from 15 residues. From germline, CDR1 is SGHRS and CDR2 YFSETQ. V was shortened by 5 bases and J by 2 bases, with 15 bases between the two germline ends. Together with reference TRBV5-1 and TRBJ2-3, the CDR3 gives the full variable domain: KAGVTQTPRYLIKTRGQQVTLSCSPISGHRSVSWYQQTPGQGLQFLFEYFSETQRNKGNFPGRFSGRQFSNSRSEMNVSTLELGDSALYLCASSKGGTFTDTQYFGPGTRLTVL.

This clone was found once. The V gene is TRBV9, the J gene TRBJ1-2; TRBD1 agrees at 8 bases. CDR3 length equals 15 residues. The trim removed 4 bases at V and 2 bases at J, leaving 7 bases unmatched. Germline values: CDR1 SGDLS, CDR2 YYNGEE. Here the CDR3 reads CASSPRDRLNYGYTF. The CDR3 DNA follows: TGTGCCAGCAGCCCACGGGACAGGTTGAACTATGGCTACACCTTC.

The chain joins TRBV19 to TRBJ1-5; weak D call: TRBD1 (6 bases). The CDR3 is 16 residues long. V was trimmed by 5 bases and J by 5 bases, leaving 19 bases between them. CDR1 is LNHDA, CDR2 SQIVND, per germline (reference sequence). CDR3 nucleotide sequence: TGTGCCAGTAGTCCTGGGGACAACTCCGGTTATCAGCCCCAGCATTTT. This codes for CASSPGDNSGYQPQHF.

The genes are TRBV27 and TRBJ1-1; D is possibly TRBD1 (6 bases). This CDR3 has 16 residues. In germline, CDR1 is MNHEY, CDR2 SMNVEV (reference sequence). The V and J ends lost 1 base and 0 bases respectively, with 12 bases between them. The CDR3, as DNA: TGTGCCAGCAGTTTATTCGGTCGGACAGTGAACACTGAAGCTTTCTTT. Protein sequence: CASSLFGRTVNTEAFF.

The CDR3 sequence: CARSLEIVATYEQYV. The CDR3 DNA reads TGTGCCAGAAGCTTGGAGATAGTAGCGACCTACGAGCAGTACGTC. V gene TRBV5-3 combines with J gene TRBJ2-7, with D perhaps TRBD2 (5 bases). TRBV5-3 is assigned to the ORF class and has an uncertain function. Trimming pared 0 bases from V and 2 bases from J, leaving 12 bases between. The CDR3 covers 15 residues.